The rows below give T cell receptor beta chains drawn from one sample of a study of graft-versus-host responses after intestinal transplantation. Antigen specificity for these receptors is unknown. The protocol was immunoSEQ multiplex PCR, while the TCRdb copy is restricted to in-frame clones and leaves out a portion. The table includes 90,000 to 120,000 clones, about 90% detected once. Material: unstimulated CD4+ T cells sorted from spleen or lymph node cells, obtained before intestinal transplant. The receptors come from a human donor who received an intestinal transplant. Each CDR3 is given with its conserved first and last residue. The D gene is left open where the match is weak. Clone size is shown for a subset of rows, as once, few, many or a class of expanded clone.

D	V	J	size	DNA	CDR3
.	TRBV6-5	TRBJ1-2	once	TGTGCCAGCAGCAGGGACACCCCTACTAACTATGGCTACACCTTC	CASSRDTPTNYGYTF
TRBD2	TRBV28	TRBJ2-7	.	TGTGCCAGCAGTAATATAGCGGGAGGTATTGGGCCGCCCTACGAGCAGTACTTC	CASSNIAGGIGPPYEQYF
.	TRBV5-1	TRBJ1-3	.	TGCGCCAGCACCCCCGCCCCCCGCTCTGGAAACACCATATATTTT	CASTPAPRSGNTIYF
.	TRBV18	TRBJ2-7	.	TGTGCCAGCTCCGGGGTAGAGAACTACGAGCAGTACTTC	CASSGVENYEQYF
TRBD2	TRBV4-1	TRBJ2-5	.	TGCGCCAGCAGCCAAGCGGCGACTAGCGCGCAAGAGACCCAGTACTTC	CASSQAATSAQETQYF
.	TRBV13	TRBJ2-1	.	TGTGCCAGCAGCTCCGCCCCCGGCTCCTACAATGAGCAGTTCTTC	CASSSAPGSYNEQFF
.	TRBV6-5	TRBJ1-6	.	TGTGCCAGCAGTGAAGACTCACCCCTCCACTTT	CASSEDSPLHF
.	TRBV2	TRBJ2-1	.	TGTGCCAGCATGCGGAGGGACTCCAAAAATGAGCAGTTCTTC	CASMRRDSKNEQFF
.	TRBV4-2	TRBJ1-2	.	TGTGCCAGCAGCCAAGATTCTGTTGGCTACACCTTC	CASSQDSVGYTF
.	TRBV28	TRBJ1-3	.	TGTGCCAGCAGTCTCGACTCTGGAAACACCATATATTTT	CASSLDSGNTIYF
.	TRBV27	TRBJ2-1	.	TGTGCCAGCAGTCCCACCCAACAGGTCAATGAGCAGTTCTTC	CASSPTQQVNEQFF
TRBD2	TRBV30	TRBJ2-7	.	TGTGCCTGGAGTGTTATGGGACTAGTGAGCGAGCAGTACTTC	CAWSVMGLVSEQYF
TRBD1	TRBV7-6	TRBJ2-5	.	TGTGCCAGCAGCCCGGGGACAGGGAAATTGGAGACCCAGTACTTC	CASSPGTGKLETQYF
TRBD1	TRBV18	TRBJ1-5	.	TGTGCCAGCTCTGGACAGGGCCAACAGCCCCAGCATTTT	CASSGQGQQPQHF
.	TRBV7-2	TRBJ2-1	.	TGTGCCAGCAGCCCAGGCCCCGGGGGTGCATCTGAGCAGTTCTTC	CASSPGPGGASEQFF
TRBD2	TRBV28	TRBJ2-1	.	TGTGCCAGCGCTAGCGGGAGGGAAAATGAGCAGTTCTTC	CASASGRENEQFF
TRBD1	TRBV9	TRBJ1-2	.	TGTGCCAGCAGCGTTGAGCCTAGGGCCACAGGGGAGTTCTATGGCTACACCTTC	CASSVEPRATGEFYGYTF
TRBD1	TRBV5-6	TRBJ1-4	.	TGTGCCAGCAGCTCCCTACAGGGGGCAAATGAAAAACTGTTTTTT	CASSSLQGANEKLFF
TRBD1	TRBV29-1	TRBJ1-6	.	TGCAGCGTTTATGCAGGGGGCGCCGGTGATTCACCCCTCCACTTT	CSVYAGGAGDSPLHF
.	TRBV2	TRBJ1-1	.	TGTGCCAGCAGTGACCAGGGACTGGGATCCGAAGCTTTCTTT	CASSDQGLGSEAFF
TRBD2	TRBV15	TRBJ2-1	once	TGTGCCACCAGCACCGATACCACGGGACTAGCGGGACCTTACAATGAGCAGTTCTTC	CATSTDTTGLAGPYNEQFF
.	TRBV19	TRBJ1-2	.	TGTGCCAGTAGCACCCCGGCTAACTATGGCTACACCTTC	CASSTPANYGYTF
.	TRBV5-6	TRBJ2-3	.	TGTGCCAGCACCCCCTCCAGTTTTATTAGCGAGTCAGATACGCAGTATTTT	CASTPSSFISESDTQYF
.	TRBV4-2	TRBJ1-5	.	TGTGCCAGCAGCCAAGATCTGACGGGCGCCAATCAGCCCCAGCATTTT	CASSQDLTGANQPQHF
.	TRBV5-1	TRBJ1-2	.	TGCGCCAGCAGCTTGAAGGCGGGGAGAGGCTACACCTTC	CASSLKAGRGYTF
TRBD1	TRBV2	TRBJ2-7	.	TGTGCCAGCAGCAGAGGGACAGGGGGCAGATCCTACGAGCAGTACTTC	CASSRGTGGRSYEQYF
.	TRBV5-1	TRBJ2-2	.	TGCGCCAGCAGCTTATTACCGGGATCGGGGACCGGGGAGCTGTTTTTT	CASSLLPGSGTGELFF
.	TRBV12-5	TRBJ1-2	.	TGTGCTAGTGGTTTGGTCTCCGGGACCGTTAACTATGGCTACACCTTC	CASGLVSGTVNYGYTF
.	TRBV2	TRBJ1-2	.	TGTGCCAGCAGTGAGGACACTAATGGCTACACCTTC	CASSEDTNGYTF
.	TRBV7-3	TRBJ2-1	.	TGTGCCAGCAGCTTAAGCGGCAATGAGCAGTTCTTC	CASSLSGNEQFF
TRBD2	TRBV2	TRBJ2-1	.	TGTGCCAGCGAAAGACTAGCGGGTCTCTTTAATGAGCAGTTCTTC	CASERLAGLFNEQFF
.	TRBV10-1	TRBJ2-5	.	TGCGCCAGCAGTGATGGGGGCCAGGCAGGAGAGACCCAGTACTTC	CASSDGGQAGETQYF
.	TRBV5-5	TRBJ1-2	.	TGTGCCAGCAGCTTTAATGGGGACATCAACTATGGCTACACCTTC	CASSFNGDINYGYTF
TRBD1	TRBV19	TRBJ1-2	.	TGTGCCAGTAGTATAGGTTACAGGGGGTATGGCTATGGCTACACCTTC	CASSIGYRGYGYGYTF
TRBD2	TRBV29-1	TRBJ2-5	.	TGCAGCTTGTTGGCGGGAGGGGAGACCCAGTACTTC	CSLLAGGETQYF
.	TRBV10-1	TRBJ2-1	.	TGCGCCAGCTCCCGGGGGACCGATGACTATGAGCAGTTCTTC	CASSRGTDDYEQFF
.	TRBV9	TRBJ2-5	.	TGTGCCAGCAGCGTAGGTAGCAGCCTAGGGTACCAAGAGACCCAGTACTTC	CASSVGSSLGYQETQYF
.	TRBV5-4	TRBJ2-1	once	TGTGCCAGCAGCTCGAGACAGGTGTACTCCTACAATGAGCAGTTCTTC	CASSSRQVYSYNEQFF
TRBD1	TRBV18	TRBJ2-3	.	TGTGCCAGCTCACAGAGACAGGGAACAGATACGCAGTATTTT	CASSQRQGTDTQYF
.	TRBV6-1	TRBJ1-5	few	TGTGCCAGCATTCCAGGCGAATATAGCAATCAGCCCCAGCATTTT	CASIPGEYSNQPQHF
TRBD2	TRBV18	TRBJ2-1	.	TGTGCCAGCTCATCGGAGGCTAGCGGAAAGGGTGAGCAGTTCTTC	CASSSEASGKGEQFF
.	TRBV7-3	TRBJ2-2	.	TGTGCCAGCAGCTTCCGGGGAGATGGCGGGGAGCTGTTTTTT	CASSFRGDGGELFF
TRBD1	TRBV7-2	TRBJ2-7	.	TGTGCCAGCAGCAGGGACCGGGACAGGGACTACGAGCAGTACTTC	CASSRDRDRDYEQYF
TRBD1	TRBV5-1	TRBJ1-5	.	TGCGCCAGCAGCCCGGAGGGACAGGCCGCGCCCCAGCATTTT	CASSPEGQAAPQHF
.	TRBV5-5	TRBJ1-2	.	TGTGCCAGCAGAATAATGGGGGTTCCTAACTATGGCTACACCTTC	CASRIMGVPNYGYTF
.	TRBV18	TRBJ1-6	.	TGTGCCAGCTCACCATCGGGGGAGTGGTCACCCCTCCACTTT	CASSPSGEWSPLHF
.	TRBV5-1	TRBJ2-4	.	TGCGCCAGCAGCAAGGATGCGGGGACCAAAAACATTCAGTACTTC	CASSKDAGTKNIQYF
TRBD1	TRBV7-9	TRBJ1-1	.	TGTGCCAGCAGCAACAACTACCGGGACAGTGAAGCTTTCTTT	CASSNNYRDSEAFF
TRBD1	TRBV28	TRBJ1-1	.	TGTGCCAGCAGGACACAGGGGACCGCGGACACTGAAGCTTTCTTT	CASRTQGTADTEAFF
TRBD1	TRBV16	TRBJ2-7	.	TGTGCCAGCAGCCCCTCCATCGGGACAGGGAGGTACGAGCAGTACTTC	CASSPSIGTGRYEQYF
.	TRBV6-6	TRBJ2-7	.	TGTGCCAGCAGTTACTCTAGGGGCTACGAGCAGTACTTC	CASSYSRGYEQYF
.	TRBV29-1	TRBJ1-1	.	TGCAGCGTGCGGGGGGCGGGGAACACTGAAGCTTTCTTT	CSVRGAGNTEAFF
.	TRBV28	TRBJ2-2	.	TGTGCCAGCATCCGGGACCTCACCGGGGAGCTGTTTTTT	CASIRDLTGELFF